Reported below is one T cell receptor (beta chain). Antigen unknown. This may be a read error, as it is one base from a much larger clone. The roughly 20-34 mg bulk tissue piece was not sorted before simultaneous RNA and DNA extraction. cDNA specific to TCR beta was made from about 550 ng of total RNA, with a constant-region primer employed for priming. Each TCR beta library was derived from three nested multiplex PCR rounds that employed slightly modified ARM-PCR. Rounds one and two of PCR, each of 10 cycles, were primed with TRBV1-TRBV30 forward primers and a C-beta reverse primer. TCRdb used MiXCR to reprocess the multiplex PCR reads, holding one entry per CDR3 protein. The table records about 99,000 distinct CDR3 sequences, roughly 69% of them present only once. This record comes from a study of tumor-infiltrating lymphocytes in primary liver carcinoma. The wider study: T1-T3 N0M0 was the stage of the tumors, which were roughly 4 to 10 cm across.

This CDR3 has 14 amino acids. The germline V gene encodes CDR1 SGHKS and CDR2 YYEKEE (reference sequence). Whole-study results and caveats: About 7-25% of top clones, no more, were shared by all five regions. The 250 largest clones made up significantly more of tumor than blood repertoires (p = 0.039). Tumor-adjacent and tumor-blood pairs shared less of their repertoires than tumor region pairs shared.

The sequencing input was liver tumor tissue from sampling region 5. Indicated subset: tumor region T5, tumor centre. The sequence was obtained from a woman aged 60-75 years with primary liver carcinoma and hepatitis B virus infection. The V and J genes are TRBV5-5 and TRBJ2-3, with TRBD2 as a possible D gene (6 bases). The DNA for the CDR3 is TGTGCCAGCAGGTCGGGACTCAGCACAGATACGCGGTATTTT. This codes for CASRSGLSTDTRYF.